This record looks at one T cell receptor (beta chain) sequence and its context. TCRdb's copy holds only in-frame clones and misses some; the assay was immunoSEQ multiplex PCR. The table includes 43,000 or so clones, roughly 89% detected once. Germline CDR1 and CDR2: LNHNV and YYDKDF (reference sequence). V was trimmed by 1 base and J by 11 bases, leaving 9 bases between them. The CDR3 has 13 amino acids. The sample originates from a study of blood T cell repertoires in COVID-19. Whole-study context: Sites in the United States, Italy and Spain provided acute and convalescent COVID-19 samples. From T cells, B-cell-depleted T cells, or PBMCs came the material, which was cDNA or gDNA.

Material for sequencing was peripheral blood. The chain has TRBV15 and TRBJ1-6; no firm D call. This TCR derives from a man in his 60s with active COVID-19. The CDR3: CATSRVSEAPLHF. The CDR3 nucleotides read TGTGCCACCAGCAGAGTCTCCGAGGCACCCCTCCACTTT.